The clone carrying this TCR beta chain turned up a few times. Antigen unknown. This entry is derived from a study of blood T cells in healthy people across ages. All donors came from Russia, were Caucasian and healthy, and spanned ages about 6 to 90. The CDR3 runs to 14 residues. Trimming took 2 bases from V and 1 from J, leaving 6 bases between them. Germline loops: CDR1 SGHDN, CDR2 FVKESK. Overall study results and limits: Comparison with aged donors showed that long-lived donors had more naive CD4+ cells and higher diversity. Correlation between TCR beta diversity and naive T cell percentage was strong.

A second about 6 to 12 cycle PCR used barcoded and J-beta primers. Each cDNA molecule received a tag from a template-switch adaptor that had 12 random nucleotides. One entry per CDR3 protein results from TCRdb running MiXCR on the 5' RACE reads. The sample holds about 640,000 distinct CDR3 sequences, 58% seen once. The rearrangement links TRBV14 to TRBJ2-1; D ambiguous. The sample was blood. This TCR derives from a man between 60 and 70 years old in good health. The CDR3 nucleotides read TGTGCCAGCAGCCAATCGACGTCCTACAATGAGCAGTTCTTC. It translates to CASSQSTSYNEQFF.